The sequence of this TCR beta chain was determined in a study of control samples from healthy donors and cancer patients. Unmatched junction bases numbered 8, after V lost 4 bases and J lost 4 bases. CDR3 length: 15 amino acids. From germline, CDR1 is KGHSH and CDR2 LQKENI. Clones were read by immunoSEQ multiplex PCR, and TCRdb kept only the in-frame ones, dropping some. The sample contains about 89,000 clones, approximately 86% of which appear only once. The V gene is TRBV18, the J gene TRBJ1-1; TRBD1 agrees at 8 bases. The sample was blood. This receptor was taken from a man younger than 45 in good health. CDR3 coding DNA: TGTGCCAGCTCACTGCTCAGGGGGCGCATCACTGAAGCTTTCTTT. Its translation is CASSLLRGRITEAFF.